A selection of T cell receptor beta chains follows, all from one sample in a study of blood T cells in healthy people across ages. In TCRdb, the 5' RACE reads were re-called with MiXCR into one record per CDR3 protein. The sample includes 630,000 or so distinct CDR3 sequences, around 32% of them seen just once. Sequencing input: blood. Receptors were obtained from a woman of 80 years or more in good health. CDR3s include the opening cysteine and the closing phenylalanine or tryptophan. A D gene is named only where the DNA matches it firmly. Size tells how often a clone was seen (once, few, many) or the class of an expanded clone, and some rows leave it out.

j_call d_call clone_size v_call cdr3_nt cdr3_aa
TRBJ2-5 TRBD2 many TRBV7-6 TGTGCCAGCAGCTCATCTAGCGGGGGGGCCCGGGAGACCCAGTACTTC CASSSSSGGARETQYF
TRBJ1-2 . many TRBV25-1 TGTGCCAGCAGTCCGGACCTAGGCGCCTATGGCTACACCTTC CASSPDLGAYGYTF
TRBJ2-5 . . TRBV20-1 TGCAGTGCTAGGGCAGGGATGAAGATAAAAGAGACCCAGTACTTC CSARAGMKIKETQYF
TRBJ1-1 TRBD1 many TRBV20-1 TGCAGTGCTTTACCCACAGGGGGCTTTGACGCTTTCTTT CSALPTGGFDAFF
TRBJ2-1 . few TRBV30 TGTGCCTGGACAACAGGGAGAAACTACAATGAGCAGTTCTTC CAWTTGRNYNEQFF
TRBJ1-1 TRBD1 many TRBV7-9 TGTGCCAGCAGCTTAGAGGGGGGGACAGGGGCTAACACTGAAGCTTTCTTT CASSLEGGTGANTEAFF
TRBJ2-1 . . TRBV30 TGTGCCTGGCGCCGAGGCTCCCGCAATGAGCAGTTCTTC CAWRRGSRNEQFF
TRBJ1-1 . once TRBV5-1 TGCGCCAGCAGCTGGACACGGGGACTGAACACTGAAGCTTTCTTT CASSWTRGLNTEAFF
TRBJ2-1 TRBD1 many TRBV7-2 TGTGCCAGCAGCTTAGCCGGGACAGGGAGACGCAATGAGCAGTTCTTC CASSLAGTGRRNEQFF
TRBJ1-1 . . TRBV12-3/TRBV12-4 TGTGCCAGCAGCCCCGGGACCCAAGGTGGTGAAGCTTTCTTT CASSPGTQGGEAFF
TRBJ2-7 TRBD1 few TRBV6-5 TGTGCCGGCACCCGGGGCCAGGGGGTCCACGAGCAGTACTTC CAGTRGQGVHEQYF
TRBJ2-5 TRBD1 many TRBV20-1 TGCAGTGCTTCCAAAATCCAGGGGGCCGAGACCCAGTACTTC CSASKIQGAETQYF
TRBJ2-5 . many TRBV20-1 TGCAGTGCTACCCCAGGGGATGGTGAGACCCAGTACTTC CSATPGDGETQYF
TRBJ2-5 . many TRBV12-3/TRBV12-4 TGTGCCAGCAGTTTATACAGGGATTGGGTAGAGACCCAGTACTTC CASSLYRDWVETQYF
TRBJ2-4 . . TRBV7-2 TGTGCCAGCAGCCCCACGAGGGCGGGTGCACACATTCAGTACTTC CASSPTRAGAHIQYF
TRBJ1-1 . many TRBV29-1 TGCAGCGTCGCCGAAATGAACACTGAAGCTTTCTTT CSVAEMNTEAFF
TRBJ1-6 TRBD1 . TRBV2 TGTGCCAGCAGTGTGGCCTTTGTGGAGGGGGCGCGTTATAATTCACCCCCCCACTTT CASSVAFVEGARYNSPPHF
TRBJ1-5 . many TRBV20-1 TGCAGTGCTAGAGGTGTGGATCAGCCCCAGCATTTT CSARGVDQPQHF
TRBJ1-5 . . TRBV10-3 TGTGCCATCGGGGCTGATCATAGCAATCAGCCCCAGCATTTT CAIGADHSNQPQHF
TRBJ2-7 . many TRBV27 TGTGCCAGCAGTGACAGAGCCCTCTCCTACGAGCAGTACTTC CASSDRALSYEQYF
TRBJ1-5 . . TRBV7-9 TGTGCCAGCAGCTTAGGGGCAGGGCCCAATCAGCCCCAGCATTTT CASSLGAGPNQPQHF
TRBJ1-1 . few TRBV6-1 TGTGCCAGCATAAGCCAGGGGCGGGGCACTGAAGCTTTCTTT CASISQGRGTEAFF
TRBJ2-5 . . TRBV20-1 TGCAGTGCTAGAGATCTGATGGTAGCGGCACACCAAGAGACCCAGTACTTC CSARDLMVAAHQETQYF
TRBJ2-3 . many TRBV11-2 TGTGCCAGCACTATAAACAGGGCGACAGATACGCAGTATTTT CASTINRATDTQYF
TRBJ1-5 TRBD1 . TRBV15 TGTGCCACCAGCAGATCGGGCAGGGGGCGCGGTCAGCCCCAGCATTTT CATSRSGRGRGQPQHF
TRBJ1-2 . many TRBV6-6 TGTGCCAGCAGTTACGAGCGCATGGGGTACTATGGCTACACCTTC CASSYERMGYYGYTF
TRBJ2-2 TRBD1 few TRBV5-1 TGCGCCAGCAGCTTGGAGGCACGTCCGGACAGGGTATCGGGGGAGCTGTTTTTT CASSLEARPDRVSGELFF
TRBJ2-7 . many TRBV12-3/TRBV12-4 TGTGCCACAGGACAGCCCTACGAGCAGTACTTC CATGQPYEQYF
TRBJ2-6 . many TRBV12-3/TRBV12-4 TGTGCCAGCAGTTGGGGGCGGATCTCTGGGGCCAACGTCCTGACTTTC CASSWGRISGANVLTF
TRBJ2-7 . many TRBV9 TGTGCCAGCAGCGCTTACGGGGCGTCCTACGAGCAGTACTTC CASSAYGASYEQYF
TRBJ2-1 TRBD2 many TRBV25-1 TGTGCCAGCAGTGCACTCGGGACTAGCGGCCGCTACAATGAGCAGTTCTTC CASSALGTSGRYNEQFF
TRBJ1-5 . . TRBV19 TGTGCCAGTAGTATAGACAGTGGATATCCTCAGCCCCAGCATTTT CASSIDSGYPQPQHF
TRBJ1-2 . few TRBV7-9 TGTGCCAGCAGCTTTACAGAGGGCTACACCTTC CASSFTEGYTF
TRBJ1-2 TRBD1 many TRBV7-2 TGTGCCAGCAGCTCAATAGACAGGGCACTCTATGGCTACACCTTC CASSSIDRALYGYTF
TRBJ2-3 TRBD2 few TRBV10-3 TGTGCCATCAGTGATAGCGGGAGCACAGATACGCAGTATTTT CAISDSGSTDTQYF
TRBJ1-3 . . TRBV7-2 TGTGCCAGCAGCTTATCTTGGAGCAGAACTGGAAACACCATATATTTT CASSLSWSRTGNTIYF
TRBJ2-7 TRBD1 . TRBV20-1 TGCAGTGCTAGCACCACCGGGACAGGGACCCGGGAGCAGTACTTC CSASTTGTGTREQYF
TRBJ2-7 . many TRBV11-2 TGTGCCAGCAGCCGGGCCCAGGGGTTCTACGAGCAGTACTTC CASSRAQGFYEQYF
TRBJ2-5 . . TRBV24-1 TGTGCCACCAGTGATCCGACCTCTAGTGGGGGGGCCTACAATGAGCAGTACTTC CATSDPTSSGGAYNEQYF
TRBJ2-3 . few TRBV6-5 TGTGCCAGCAGTTACTCGGTTAGCGGAGTGGTTAGCACAGATACGCAGTATTTT CASSYSVSGVVSTDTQYF
TRBJ1-3 . . TRBV7-3 TGTGCCAGCAGCTTAACGGTCCATCGGCACACCTCTGGAAACACCATATATTTT CASSLTVHRHTSGNTIYF
TRBJ2-6 . . TRBV5-4 TGTGCCAGCAGCTTGGTATTGGGGGGATTGGGCTCTGGGGCCAACGTCCTGACTTTC CASSLVLGGLGSGANVLTF
TRBJ2-7 TRBD2 . TRBV5-1 TGCGCCAGCAGCACACTAGCGGGGGGTGCTTACGAGCAGTACTTC CASSTLAGGAYEQYF
TRBJ1-5 TRBD1 many TRBV30 TGTGCCTGGAGTGTACCCAGGGGGCTTGGCAATCAGCCCCAGCATTTT CAWSVPRGLGNQPQHF
TRBJ1-5 . few TRBV12-3/TRBV12-4 TGTGCCAGCCGCGGGAGCAACAATCAGCCCCAGCATTTT CASRGSNNQPQHF
TRBJ1-1 TRBD1 . TRBV6-2/TRBV6-3 TGTGCCAGCATTCCGGACAGGGTCGACACTGAAGCTTTCTTT CASIPDRVDTEAFF
TRBJ1-6 . . TRBV20-1 TGCAGTGCTAGGTTTCTAGGGGAAAATTCACCCCTCCACTTT CSARFLGENSPLHF